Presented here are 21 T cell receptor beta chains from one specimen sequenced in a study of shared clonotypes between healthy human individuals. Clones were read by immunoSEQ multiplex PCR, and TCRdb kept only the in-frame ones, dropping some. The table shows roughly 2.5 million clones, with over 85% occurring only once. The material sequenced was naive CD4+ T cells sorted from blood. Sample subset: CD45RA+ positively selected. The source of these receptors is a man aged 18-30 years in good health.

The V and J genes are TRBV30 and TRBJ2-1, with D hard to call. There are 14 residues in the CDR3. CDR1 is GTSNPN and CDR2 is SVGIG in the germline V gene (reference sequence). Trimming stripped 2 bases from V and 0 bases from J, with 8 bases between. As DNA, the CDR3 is TGTGCCTGGAGTCAGATCGACTCCTACAATGAGCAGTTCTTC. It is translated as CAWSQIDSYNEQFF.

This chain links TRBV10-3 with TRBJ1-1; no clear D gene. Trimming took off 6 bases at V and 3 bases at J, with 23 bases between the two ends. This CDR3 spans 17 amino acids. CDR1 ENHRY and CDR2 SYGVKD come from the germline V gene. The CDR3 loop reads CAIRPSVPAGRHTEAFF. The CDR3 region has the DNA TGTGCCATCAGGCCCTCAGTACCAGCTGGCCGGCACACTGAAGCTTTCTTT.

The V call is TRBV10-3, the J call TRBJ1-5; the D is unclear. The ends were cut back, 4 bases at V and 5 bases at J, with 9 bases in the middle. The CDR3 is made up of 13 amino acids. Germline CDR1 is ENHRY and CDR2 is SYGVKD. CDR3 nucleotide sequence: TGTGCCATCAGTGGAGGCTTTGATCAGCCCCAGCATTTT. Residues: CAISGGFDQPQHF.

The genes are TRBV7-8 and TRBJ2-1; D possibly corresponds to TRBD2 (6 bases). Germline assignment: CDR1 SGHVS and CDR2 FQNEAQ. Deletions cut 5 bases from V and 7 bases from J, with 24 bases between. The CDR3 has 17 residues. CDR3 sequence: CASSPQTMSGVRNEQFF. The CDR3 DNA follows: TGTGCCAGCAGCCCACAAACTATGTCGGGAGTGCGAAATGAGCAGTTCTTC.

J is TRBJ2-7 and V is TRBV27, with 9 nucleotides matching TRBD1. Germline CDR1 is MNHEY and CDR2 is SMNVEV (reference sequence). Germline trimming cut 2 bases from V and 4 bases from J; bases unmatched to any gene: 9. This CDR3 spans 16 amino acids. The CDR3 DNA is TGTGCCAGCAGTTTACCCGGGGACAGGGAGGTTTACGAGCAGTACTTC. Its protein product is CASSLPGDREVYEQYF.

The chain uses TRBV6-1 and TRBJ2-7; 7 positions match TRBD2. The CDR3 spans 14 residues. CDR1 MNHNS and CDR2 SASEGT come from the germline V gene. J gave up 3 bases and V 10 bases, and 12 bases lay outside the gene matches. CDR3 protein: CATLGGGVVYEQYF. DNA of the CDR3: TGTGCCACCCTTGGGGGGGGAGTAGTCTACGAGCAGTACTTC.

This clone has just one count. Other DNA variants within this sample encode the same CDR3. This chain's CDR3 is CASSQDRGPYNEQFF. The CDR3, as DNA: TGCGCCAGCAGCCAAGACAGGGGGCCCTACAATGAGCAGTTCTTC. The chain is built from TRBV4-3 and TRBJ2-1; TRBD1 agrees at 8 bases. This CDR3 is 15 amino acids long. Per germline, CDR1 LGHNA and CDR2 YSLEER. V lost 0 bases, J lost 2 bases, and 0 bases stayed unmatched.

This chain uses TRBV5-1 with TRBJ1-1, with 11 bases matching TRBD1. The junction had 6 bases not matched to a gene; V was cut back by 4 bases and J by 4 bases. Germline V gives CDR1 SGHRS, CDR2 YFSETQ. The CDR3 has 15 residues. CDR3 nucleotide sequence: TGCGCCAGCAGCAGGGACAGGGGGATGGGCACTGAAGCTTTCTTT. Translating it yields CASSRDRGMGTEAFF.

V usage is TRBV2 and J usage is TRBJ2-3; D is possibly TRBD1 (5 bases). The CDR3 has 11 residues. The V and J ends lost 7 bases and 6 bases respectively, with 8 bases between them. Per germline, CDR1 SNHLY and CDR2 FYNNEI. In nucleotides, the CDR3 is TGTGCCAGCATCTGGGGCGATACGCAGTATTTT. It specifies CASIWGDTQYF.

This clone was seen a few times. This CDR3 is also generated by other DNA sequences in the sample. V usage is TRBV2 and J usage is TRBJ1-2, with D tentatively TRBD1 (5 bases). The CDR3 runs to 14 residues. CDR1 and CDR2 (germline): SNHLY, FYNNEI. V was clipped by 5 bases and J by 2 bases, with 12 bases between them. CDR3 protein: CASSPDRGNYGYTF. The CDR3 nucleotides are TGTGCCAGCAGTCCAGACAGAGGAAACTATGGCTACACCTTC.

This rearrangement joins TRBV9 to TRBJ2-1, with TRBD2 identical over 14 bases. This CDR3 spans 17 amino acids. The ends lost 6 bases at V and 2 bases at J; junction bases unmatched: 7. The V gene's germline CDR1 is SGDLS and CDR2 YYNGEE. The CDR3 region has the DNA TGTGCCAGCAACGGACAGGGACTAGCGGGAGCCTACAATGAGCAGTTCTTC. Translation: CASNGQGLAGAYNEQFF.

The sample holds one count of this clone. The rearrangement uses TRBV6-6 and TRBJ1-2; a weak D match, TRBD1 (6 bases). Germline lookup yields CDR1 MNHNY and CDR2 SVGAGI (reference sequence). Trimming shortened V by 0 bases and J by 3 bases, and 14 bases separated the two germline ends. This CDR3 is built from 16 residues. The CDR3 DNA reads TGTGCCAGCAGTTACTCCCCAGGGGAGAAGTACTATGGCTACACCTTC. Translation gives CASSYSPGEKYYGYTF.

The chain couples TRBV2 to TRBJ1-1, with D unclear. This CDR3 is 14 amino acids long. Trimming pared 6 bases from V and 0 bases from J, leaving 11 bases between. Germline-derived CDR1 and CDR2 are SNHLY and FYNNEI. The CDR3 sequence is CASRSYTVNTEAFF. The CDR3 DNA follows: TGTGCCAGCAGGTCATACACAGTGAACACTGAAGCTTTCTTT.

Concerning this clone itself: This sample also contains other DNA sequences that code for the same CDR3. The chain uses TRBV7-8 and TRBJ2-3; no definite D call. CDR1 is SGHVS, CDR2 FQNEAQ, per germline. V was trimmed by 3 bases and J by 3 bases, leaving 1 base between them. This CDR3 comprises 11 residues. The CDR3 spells CASSLTDTQYF. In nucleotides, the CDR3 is TGTGCCAGCAGCTTGACAGATACGCAGTATTTT.

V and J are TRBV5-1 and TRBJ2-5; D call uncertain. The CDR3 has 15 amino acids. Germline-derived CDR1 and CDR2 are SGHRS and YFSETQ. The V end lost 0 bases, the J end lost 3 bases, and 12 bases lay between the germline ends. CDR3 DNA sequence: TGCGCCAGCAGCTTGGCCTCTCCCGTAAAAGAGACCCAGTACTTC. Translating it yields CASSLASPVKETQYF.

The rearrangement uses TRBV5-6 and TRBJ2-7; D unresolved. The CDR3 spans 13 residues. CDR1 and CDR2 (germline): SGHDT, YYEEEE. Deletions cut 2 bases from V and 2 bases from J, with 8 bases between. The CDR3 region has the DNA TGTGCCAGCAGCTTAGGCTGGACCTACGAGCAGTACTTC. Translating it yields CASSLGWTYEQYF.

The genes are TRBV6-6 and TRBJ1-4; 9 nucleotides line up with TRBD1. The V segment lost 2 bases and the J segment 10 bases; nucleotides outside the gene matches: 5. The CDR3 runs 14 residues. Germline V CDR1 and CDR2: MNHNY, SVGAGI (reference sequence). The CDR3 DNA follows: TGTGCCAGCAGTTACGGGGGACAGGGTGGAAAACTGTTTTTT. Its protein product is CASSYGGQGGKLFF.

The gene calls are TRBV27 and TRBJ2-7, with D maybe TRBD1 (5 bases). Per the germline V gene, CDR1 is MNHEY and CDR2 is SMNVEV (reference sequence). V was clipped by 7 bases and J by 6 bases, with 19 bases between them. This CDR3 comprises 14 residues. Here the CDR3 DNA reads TGTGCCAGCACCATGGGGCTACAGGCCGGCGAGCAGTACTTC. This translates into CASTMGLQAGEQYF.

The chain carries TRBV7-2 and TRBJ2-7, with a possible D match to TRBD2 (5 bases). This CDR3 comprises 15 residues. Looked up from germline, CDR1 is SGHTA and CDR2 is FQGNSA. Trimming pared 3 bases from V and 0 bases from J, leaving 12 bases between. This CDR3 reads CASSFGLAHSYEQYF. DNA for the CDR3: TGTGCCAGCAGCTTCGGACTTGCCCACTCCTACGAGCAGTACTTC.

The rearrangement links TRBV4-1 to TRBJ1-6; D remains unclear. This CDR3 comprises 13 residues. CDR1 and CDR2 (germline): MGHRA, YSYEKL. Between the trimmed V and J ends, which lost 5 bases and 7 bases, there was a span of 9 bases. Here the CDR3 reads CASSEVRNSPLHF. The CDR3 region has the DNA TGCGCCAGCAGCGAGGTGCGAAATTCACCCCTCCACTTT.

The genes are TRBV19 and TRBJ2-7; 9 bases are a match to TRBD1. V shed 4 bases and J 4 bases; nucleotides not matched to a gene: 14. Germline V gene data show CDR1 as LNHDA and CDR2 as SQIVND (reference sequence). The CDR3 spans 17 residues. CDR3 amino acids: CASSTPPGQGVPYEQYF. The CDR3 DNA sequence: TGTGCCAGTAGTACACCCCCGGGACAGGGTGTCCCATACGAGCAGTACTTC.